One T cell receptor beta chain is described in this entry. Its antigen remains unidentified. Per-base quality was not reported, and no clone a single base away is much larger than it. V is pared back by 6 bases and J by 0 bases, with 15 bases lying between the germline termini. As encoded in the germline V gene, CDR1 is SNHLY while CDR2 is FYNNEI. The CDR3 measures 17 amino acids from cysteine to phenylalanine. Only the CDR3 portion is preserved as DNA: 51 bases, with reading frame beginning at the first base. To prepare the library, the immunoSEQ multiplex PCR assay was applied. In TCRdb, the immuneACCESS table is reduced to in-frame sequences with V and J assigned. These tables do not hold every clone; where another copy was compared, an unresolved V gene accounts for under half, and the others remain unexplained. Recorded for this sample are about 35,000 clones; 90% of them occurred a single time. The top ten hold approximately 5.1% of the sample.

This entry belongs to a study of T cell changes during pregnancy in multiple sclerosis (dated by TCRdb to the late 2010s). Background for the entire study: The study examined how the T cell repertoire changed over the course of pregnancy in women with multiple sclerosis.

The sequence was obtained from a female donor in good health, enrolled as a control in a pregnancy study. The chain couples TRBV2 to TRBJ1-6, with TRBD1 perhaps the D gene, on 5 matching bases. Material: peripheral blood, obtained in the third trimester of pregnancy. The CDR3 region reads CASSDQGISSYNSPLHF. At the DNA level, the sequence is TGTGCCAGCAGCGATCAGGGAATCAGCTCCTATAATTCACCCCTCCACTTT.